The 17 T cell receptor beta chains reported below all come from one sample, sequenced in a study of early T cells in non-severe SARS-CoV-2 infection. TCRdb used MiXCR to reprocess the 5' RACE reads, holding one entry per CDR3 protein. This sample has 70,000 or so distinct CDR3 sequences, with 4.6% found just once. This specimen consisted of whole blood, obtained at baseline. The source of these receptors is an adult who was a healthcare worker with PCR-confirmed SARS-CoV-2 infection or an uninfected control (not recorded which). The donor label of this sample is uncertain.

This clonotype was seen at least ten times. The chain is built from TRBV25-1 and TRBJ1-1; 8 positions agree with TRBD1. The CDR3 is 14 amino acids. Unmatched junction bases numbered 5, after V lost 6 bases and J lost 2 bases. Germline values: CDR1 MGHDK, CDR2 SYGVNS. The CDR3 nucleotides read TGTGCCAGCAGACAGACAGGGGAAAACACTGAAGCTTTCTTT. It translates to CASRQTGENTEAFF.

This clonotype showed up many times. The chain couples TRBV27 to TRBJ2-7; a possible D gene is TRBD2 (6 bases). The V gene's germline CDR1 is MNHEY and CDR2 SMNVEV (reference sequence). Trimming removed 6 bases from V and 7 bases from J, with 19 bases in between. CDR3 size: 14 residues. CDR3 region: CASSLAGGAGEQYF. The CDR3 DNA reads TGTGCCAGCAGCCTTGCAGGCGGGGCTGGGGAGCAGTACTTC.

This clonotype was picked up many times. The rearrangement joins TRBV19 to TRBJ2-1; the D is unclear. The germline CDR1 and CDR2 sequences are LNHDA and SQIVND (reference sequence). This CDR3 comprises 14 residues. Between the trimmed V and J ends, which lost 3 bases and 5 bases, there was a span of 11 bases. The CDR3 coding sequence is TGTGCCAGTAGTATGGGCTTGCTTAACAATGAGCAGTTCTTC. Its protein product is CASSMGLLNNEQFF.

CDR3 sequence reads: CASSSSGTAYNEQFF. CDR3 sequence (DNA): TGCGCCAGCAGCAGTTCCGGGACAGCTTACAATGAGCAGTTCTTC. This chain connects TRBV5-1 to TRBJ2-1, with 7 bases matching TRBD1. Looked up from germline, CDR1 is SGHRS and CDR2 is YFSETQ. The trim removed 4 bases at V and 4 bases at J, leaving 8 bases unmatched. This CDR3 comprises 15 residues.

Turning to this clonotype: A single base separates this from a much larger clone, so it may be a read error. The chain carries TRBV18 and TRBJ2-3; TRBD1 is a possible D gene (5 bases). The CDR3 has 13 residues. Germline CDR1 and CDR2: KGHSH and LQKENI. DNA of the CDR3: TGTACCAGCTCACCTGAAGGGGCAGATACGCAGTATTTT. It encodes CTSSPEGADTQYF.

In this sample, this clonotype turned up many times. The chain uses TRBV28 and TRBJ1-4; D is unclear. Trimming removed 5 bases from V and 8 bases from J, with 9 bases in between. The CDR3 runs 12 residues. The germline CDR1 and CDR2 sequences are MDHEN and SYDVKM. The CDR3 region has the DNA TGTGCCAGCAGTCTGGTGGGGGAAAAACTGTTTTTT. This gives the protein CASSLVGEKLFF.

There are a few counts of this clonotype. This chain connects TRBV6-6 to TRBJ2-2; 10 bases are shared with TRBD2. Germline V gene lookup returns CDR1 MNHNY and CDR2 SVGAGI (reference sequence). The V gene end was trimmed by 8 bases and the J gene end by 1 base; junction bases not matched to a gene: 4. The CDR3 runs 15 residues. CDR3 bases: TGTGCCAGCGGCCGACTAGCGGGGAACACCGGGGAGCTGTTTTTT. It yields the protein CASGRLAGNTGELFF.

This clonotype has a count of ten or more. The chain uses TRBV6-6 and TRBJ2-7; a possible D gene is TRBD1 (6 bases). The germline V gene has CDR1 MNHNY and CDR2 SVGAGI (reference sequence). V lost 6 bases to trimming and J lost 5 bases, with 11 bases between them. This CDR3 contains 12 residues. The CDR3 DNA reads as TGTGCCAGCAGGAGGGGGACCCACGAGCAGTACTTC. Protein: CASRRGTHEQYF.

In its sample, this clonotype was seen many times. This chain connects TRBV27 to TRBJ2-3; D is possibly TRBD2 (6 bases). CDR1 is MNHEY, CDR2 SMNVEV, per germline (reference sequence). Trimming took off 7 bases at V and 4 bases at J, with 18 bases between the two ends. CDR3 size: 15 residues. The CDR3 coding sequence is TGTGCCAGCAACCCTTCGGGGGTGAGGCCAGATACGCAGTATTTT. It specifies CASNPSGVRPDTQYF.

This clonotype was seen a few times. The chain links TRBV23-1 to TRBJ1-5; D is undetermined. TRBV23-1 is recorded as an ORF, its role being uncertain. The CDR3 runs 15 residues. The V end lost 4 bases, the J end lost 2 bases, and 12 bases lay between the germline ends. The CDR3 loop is CASSPHPGCNQPQHF. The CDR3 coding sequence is TGCGCCAGCAGTCCTCATCCGGGATGCAATCAGCCCCAGCATTTT.

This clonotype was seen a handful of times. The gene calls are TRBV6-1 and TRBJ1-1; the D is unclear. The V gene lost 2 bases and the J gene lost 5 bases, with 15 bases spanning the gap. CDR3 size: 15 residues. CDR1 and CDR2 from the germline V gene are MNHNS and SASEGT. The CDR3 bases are TGTGCCAGCAGTGAATTCGGGTCCGAAGAGACTGAAGCTTTCTTT. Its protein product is CASSEFGSEETEAFF.

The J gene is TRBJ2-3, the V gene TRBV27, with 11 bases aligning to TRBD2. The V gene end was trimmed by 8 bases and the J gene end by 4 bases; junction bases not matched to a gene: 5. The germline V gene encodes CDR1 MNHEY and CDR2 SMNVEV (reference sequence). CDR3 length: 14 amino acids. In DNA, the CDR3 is TGTGCCAGCCGTAGCGGGGGGGCCGCAGATACGCAGTATTTT. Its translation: CASRSGGAADTQYF.

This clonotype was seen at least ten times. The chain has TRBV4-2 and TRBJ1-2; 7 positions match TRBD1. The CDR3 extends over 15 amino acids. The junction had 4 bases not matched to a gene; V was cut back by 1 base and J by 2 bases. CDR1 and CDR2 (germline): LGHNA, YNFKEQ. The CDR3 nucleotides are TGTGCCAGCAGCCAAGCGGGGGACAGCAACTATGGCTACACCTTC. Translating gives CASSQAGDSNYGYTF.

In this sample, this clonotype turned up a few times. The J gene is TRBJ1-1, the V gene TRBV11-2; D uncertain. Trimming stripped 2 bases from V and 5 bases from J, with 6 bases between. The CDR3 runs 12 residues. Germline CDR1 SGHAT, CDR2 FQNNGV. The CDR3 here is CASSLSETEAFF. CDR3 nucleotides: TGTGCCAGCAGCTTATCGGAGACTGAAGCTTTCTTT.

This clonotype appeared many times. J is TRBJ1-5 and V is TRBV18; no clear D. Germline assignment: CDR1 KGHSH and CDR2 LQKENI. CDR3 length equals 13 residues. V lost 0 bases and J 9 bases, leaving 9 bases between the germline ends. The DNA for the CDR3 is TGTGCCAGCTCACCACCGGGAGGTGGGCCCCAGCATTTT. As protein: CASSPPGGGPQHF.

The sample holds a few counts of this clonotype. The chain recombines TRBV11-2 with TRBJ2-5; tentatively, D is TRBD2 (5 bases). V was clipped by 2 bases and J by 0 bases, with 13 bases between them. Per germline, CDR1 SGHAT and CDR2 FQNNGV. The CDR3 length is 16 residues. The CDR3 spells CASSLTLAQYQETQYF. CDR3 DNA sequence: TGTGCCAGCAGCTTAACTCTAGCCCAGTACCAAGAGACCCAGTACTTC.

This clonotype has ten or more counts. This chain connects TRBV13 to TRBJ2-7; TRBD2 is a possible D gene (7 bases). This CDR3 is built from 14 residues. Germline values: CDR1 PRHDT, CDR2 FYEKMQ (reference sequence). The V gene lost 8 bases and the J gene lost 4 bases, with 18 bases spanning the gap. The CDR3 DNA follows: TGTGCCAGCCGTTCTCGGGGGGCTGGATACGAGCAGTACTTC. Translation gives CASRSRGAGYEQYF. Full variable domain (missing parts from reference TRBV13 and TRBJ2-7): AAGVIQSPRHLIKEKRETATLKCYPIPRHDTVYWYQQGPGQDPQFLISFYEKMQSDKGSIPDRFSAQQFSDYHSELNMSSLELGDSALYFCASRSRGAGYEQYFGPGTRLTVT.